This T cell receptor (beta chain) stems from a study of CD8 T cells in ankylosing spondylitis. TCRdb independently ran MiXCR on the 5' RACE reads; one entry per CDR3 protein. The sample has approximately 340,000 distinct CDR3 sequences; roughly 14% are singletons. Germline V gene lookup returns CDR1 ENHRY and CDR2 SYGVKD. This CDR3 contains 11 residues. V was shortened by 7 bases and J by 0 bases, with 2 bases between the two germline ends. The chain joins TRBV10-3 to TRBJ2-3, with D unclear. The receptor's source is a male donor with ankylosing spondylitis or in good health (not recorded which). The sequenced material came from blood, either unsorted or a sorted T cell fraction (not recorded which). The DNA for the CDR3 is TGTGCCATCAAGAGCACAGATACGCAGTATTTT. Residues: CAIKSTDTQYF.